This T cell receptor (beta chain) came from a study of blood T cell repertoires in COVID-19. Method: immunoSEQ multiplex PCR; TCRdb's copy keeps in-frame clones and lacks some. Here the sample spans fewer than 300,000 clones, approximately 84% being singletons. This clone has only one observation. The material sequenced was PBMCs or T cells enriched from blood (not recorded which). The clonotype comes from a man between 18 and 29 years old who had recovered from COVID-19.

The chain's CDR3 is CAIGGTSGSSTDTQYF. The DNA of the CDR3 is TGTGCCATCGGGGGGACTAGCGGGAGCTCCACAGATACGCAGTATTTT. This sequence joins TRBV10-3 and TRBJ2-3, with 14 bases that match TRBD2. The CDR3 is 16 residues long. CDR1 and CDR2 (germline): ENHRY, SYGVKD. Trimming took 8 bases from V and 2 from J; bases not matched to a gene: 6.